Below, 5 T cell receptor beta chains from the same sample are listed, as sequenced in a study of Graves' ophthalmopathy and Graves' hyperthyroidism (dated by TCRdb to about 2018). TCRdb records Illumina HiSeq 2000 as the sequencer. For repertoire sequencing, TCR beta CDR3 regions were amplified from RNA transcripts. The first round was an RT-PCR using HTBI primers with the Qiagen OneStep RT-PCR kit, and this first round was followed by a second-round multiplex PCR, then size selection and purification. TCRdb's own reprocessing of the public reads used fastp at Q25 and MiXCR and kept productive beta chains. A single entry per CDR3 protein holds the most common genes and DNA from its merged rows. The sample table lists about 240,000 distinct CDR3 sequences, 45% of them with a count of one. Of the sample, less than 50% is held by the ten largest clones. Sequenced sample: peripheral blood. These receptors were taken from an adult man with Graves' ophthalmopathy.

The chain joins TRBV7-2 to TRBJ2-5; D not certain. CDR1 SGHTA and CDR2 FQGNSA come from the germline V gene. The CDR3 consists of 14 residues. The V and J ends lost 5 bases and 4 bases respectively, with 14 bases between them. The CDR3 region has the DNA TGTGCCAGCAGCCAACGACAAGGGATAGAGACCCAGTACTTC. This codes for CASSQRQGIETQYF.

The chain links TRBV2 to TRBJ1-5; D possibly corresponds to TRBD1 (6 bases). Trimming stripped 8 bases from V and 2 bases from J, with 13 bases between. The CDR3 is 14 residues long. CDR1 is SNHLY, CDR2 FYNNEI, per germline. The CDR3 DNA sequence: TGTGCCAGCCAGAGGGGGGCCGGCAATCAGCCCCAGCATTTT. The encoded protein is CASQRGAGNQPQHF.

The chain has TRBV7-9 and TRBJ1-1, with 7 bases fitting TRBD1. Trimming cost V 3 bases and J 7 bases; bases outside gene matches: 5. The germline gives CDR1 SEHNR, CDR2 FQNEAQ (reference sequence). CDR3 length equals 13 residues. The CDR3 DNA reads TGTGCCAGCAGCTTCCGGACAGGAGGTGAAGCTTTCTTT. This translates into CASSFRTGGEAFF.

This chain connects TRBV20-1 to TRBJ1-6; D is ambiguous. This CDR3 spans 17 amino acids. Germline V gene lookup returns CDR1 DFQATT and CDR2 SNEGSKA (reference sequence). Trimming took off 0 bases at V and 6 bases at J, with 18 bases between the two ends. The CDR3 DNA reads TGCAGTGCTAGAGATTTATCGCCTTCGGGTGTTAATTCACCCCTCCACTTT. This sequence encodes CSARDLSPSGVNSPLHF.

This clonotype has only a few counts. The rearrangement links TRBV2 to TRBJ2-5, with D possibly matching TRBD1 (5 bases). V lost 5 bases and J 5 bases, leaving 6 bases between the germline ends. CDR1 and CDR2 (germline): SNHLY, FYNNEI. The CDR3 consists of 11 residues. The CDR3 nucleotides read TGTGCCAGCAGTAAGGGGGAGACCCAGTACTTC. The encoded protein is CASSKGETQYF.